This T cell receptor beta chain was recorded in a study of OX40 agonist ivuxolimab in advanced cancers. In the study overall: Ivuxolimab was a fully human IgG2 agonistic monoclonal antibody targeting the costimulatory receptor OX40 (CD134). Intravenous ivuxolimab was administered to patients every 2 weeks at six dose levels: 0.01, 0.1, 0.3, 1.5, 3 and 10 mg/kg. Of the approximately 50 dose-escalation patients, hepatocellular carcinoma was present in about 20, melanoma in approximately 15, renal cell carcinoma in 9 and head and neck cancer in 9. In the dose-escalation cohort, more than 80% of patients were male, and the mean age was 60 years with a range of roughly 20 to 85. Prior anti-PD-1, anti-PD-L1 or anti-CTLA-4 therapy was permitted, and less than 45% of dose-escalation patients had received checkpoint inhibitors. Partial responses occurred in three dose-escalation patients, of whom one had hepatocellular carcinoma and two had cutaneous melanoma. Peripheral TCRbeta sequencing aimed to test whether ivuxolimab altered TCR sequence diversity and caused clonal T-cell expansion. The paper covers the monotherapy dose-escalation part of the phase I ivuxolimab trial, which included N of about 56 patients.

The full study reports these points: After ivuxolimab, expanded clones were on average more numerous among CD8+ T cells than among CD4+ T cells. At doses of 0.1 to 3.0 mg/kg, clonal expansion of both CD4+ and CD8+ T cells in blood was seen between baseline and week 6. The antigen specificity of the peripheral T cells that underwent clonal expansion was not determined. In the 0.1-3.0 mg/kg groups, partial responders had among the lowest normalized peripheral clonal expansion, particularly in CD8+ T cells. Low levels of normalized T-cell clonal expansion were also seen in some patients who did not respond.

The trial excluded patients who had a history of autoimmune disease or who were on systemic immunosuppression. Peripheral blood for TCR sequencing was collected from all dose cohorts at baseline, on cycle 4 day 1, and on cycle 7 day 1. The samples were drawn from a first-in-human, open-label, multicenter phase I dose-escalation trial of ivuxolimab. The trial enrolled adults with locally advanced or metastatic head and neck squamous cell, hepatocellular, melanoma or renal cell carcinoma. Before TCR sequencing, CD4+ T cells and CD8+ T cells from peripheral blood were sorted into separate populations. Genomic DNA was isolated from the sorted cells so that the TCRbeta CDR3 region could be sequenced. The immunoSEQ Assay was used for sequencing of TCRbeta CDR3 regions. This is the immuneACCESS table as TCRdb keeps it, with only in-frame sequences that have V and J called. A part of the clones is gone; compared with another copy, unresolved V genes explain less than half, and the rest is unexplained. In this sample the table shows approximately 68,000 clones, roughly 85% of which occur a single time. More than 6.5% of the sample lies in the top ten.

Taken from the germline V gene (reference sequence), the CDR1 and CDR2 loops are GTSNPN and SVGIG. The CDR3 runs 12 residues from the cysteine to the phenylalanine. CDR3 DNA is the only sequence kept; it has 36 bases, read in frame from the first base. V is trimmed back by 0 bases and J by 7 bases, and the junction contains 0 bases that no gene match accounts for. A word on this clone: Its antigen specificity is not known. Base-call qualities are not available, and no considerably larger clone is one nucleotide away.

The sequence joins TRBV30 to TRBJ2-1; TRBD1 aligns with 7 central bases. This specimen consisted of CD4+ or CD8+ T cells sorted from blood, obtained in a trial of the OX40 agonist ivuxolimab. This receptor was taken from an adult with an advanced solid tumor such as melanoma, head and neck, liver or kidney cancer. DNA sequence: TGTGCCTGGAGTGTACAGGGGAATGAGCAGTTCTTC. Its protein product is CAWSVQGNEQFF. Extended through the reference TRBV30 and TRBJ2-1 proteins, this CDR3 yields the full variable domain: SQTIHQWPATLVQPVGSPLSLECTVEGTSNPNLYWYRQAAGRGLQLLFYSVGIGQISSEVPQNLSASRPQDRQFILSSKKLLLSDSGFYLCAWSVQGNEQFFGPGTRLTVL.